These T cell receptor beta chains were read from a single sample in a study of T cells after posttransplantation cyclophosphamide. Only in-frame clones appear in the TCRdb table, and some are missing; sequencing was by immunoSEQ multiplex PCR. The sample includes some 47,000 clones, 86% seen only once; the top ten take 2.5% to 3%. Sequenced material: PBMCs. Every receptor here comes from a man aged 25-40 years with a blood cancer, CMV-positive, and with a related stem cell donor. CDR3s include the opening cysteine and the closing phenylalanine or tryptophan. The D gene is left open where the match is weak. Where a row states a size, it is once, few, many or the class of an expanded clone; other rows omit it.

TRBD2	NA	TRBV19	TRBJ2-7	TGTGCCAGTATCGGTCTTATGACGACTAGCGGGACCTACGAGCAGTACTTC	CASIGLMTTSGTYEQYF
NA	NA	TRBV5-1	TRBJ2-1	TGCGCCAGCAGCCGTGGGCCAGGGGACAATGAGCAGTTCTTC	CASSRGPGDNEQFF
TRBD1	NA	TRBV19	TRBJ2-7	TGTGCCAGTAGTCCGGTCGACAGGGGACGAGGGGACGAGCAGTACTTC	CASSPVDRGRGDEQYF
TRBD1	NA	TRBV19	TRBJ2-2	TGTGCCAGTAAAATACAGGGGGGAGCCGGGGAGCTGTTTTTT	CASKIQGGAGELFF
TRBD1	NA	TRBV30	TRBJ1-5	TGTGCCTGGAGTACAGGGGGAGGCCAGCCCCAGCATTTT	CAWSTGGGQPQHF
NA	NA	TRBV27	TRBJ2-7	TGTGCCAGCAGTTTAGGACCGGGACAAGACTACGAGCAGTACTTC	CASSLGPGQDYEQYF
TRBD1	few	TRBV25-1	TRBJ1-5	TGTGCCAGCAGGGACAGGGGAAGCAATCAGCCCCAGCATTTT	CASRDRGSNQPQHF
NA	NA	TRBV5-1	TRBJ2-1	TGCGCCAGCAGCTTTAGGACTGAGGGCGATGAGCAGTTCTTC	CASSFRTEGDEQFF
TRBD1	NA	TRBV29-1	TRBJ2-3	TGCAGCGTCGGACAGGGATCTAGCACAGATACGCAGTATTTT	CSVGQGSSTDTQYF
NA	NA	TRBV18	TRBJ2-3	TGTGCCAGCTCACCGACTAGTTCCGCAGATACGCAGTATTTT	CASSPTSSADTQYF
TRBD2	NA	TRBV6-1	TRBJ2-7	TGTGCCAGCAGTTGGCTAGCGGGTGAACGGGAGCAGTACTTC	CASSWLAGEREQYF
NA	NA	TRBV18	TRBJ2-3	TGTGCCAGCTCACCCGGACTGGGTTCCCCGTCTCGTGATACGCAGTATTTT	CASSPGLGSPSRDTQYF
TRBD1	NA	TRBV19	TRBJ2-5	TGTGCCAGTAGTATAGTGACAGGGGGCGGGGTAGAGACCCAGTACTTC	CASSIVTGGGVETQYF
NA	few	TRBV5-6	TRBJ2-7	TGTGCCAGCAGCTTCAGGATCTACGAGCAGTACTTC	CASSFRIYEQYF
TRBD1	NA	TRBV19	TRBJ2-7	TGTGCCAGTAAAACCGGGACAGCCACCTTCGAGCAGTACTTC	CASKTGTATFEQYF
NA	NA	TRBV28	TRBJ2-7	TGTGCCAGCACCGGGGGTGCCTCCTACGAGCAGTACTTC	CASTGGASYEQYF
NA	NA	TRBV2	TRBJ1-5	TGTGCCAGCAAGATGGAGAGCAATCAGCCCCAGCATTTT	CASKMESNQPQHF
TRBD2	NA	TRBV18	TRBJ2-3	TGTGCCAGCCTAACTAGCGCCGGCACAGATACGCAGTATTTT	CASLTSAGTDTQYF
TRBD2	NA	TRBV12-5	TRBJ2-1	TGTGCTAGTGGTTTGGTCAGCGGGGCCTTCTACAATGAGCAGTTCTTC	CASGLVSGAFYNEQFF
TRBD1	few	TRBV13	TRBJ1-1	TGTGCCAGCAGCTCTCAGACAGGGCATACTGAAGCTTTCTTT	CASSSQTGHTEAFF
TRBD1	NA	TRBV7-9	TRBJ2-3	TGTGCCGGGTACCGGGACAGGGGTGACACAGATACGCAGTATTTT	CAGYRDRGDTDTQYF